The following is a T cell receptor (beta chain) sequence with its context. What it binds is unknown. The data stem from a study of graft-versus-host responses after intestinal transplantation. Overall study context: Transplant recipients had multivisceral, liver-intestinal, or isolated intestinal grafts. The study's findings and limits: GvH clones detected in recipient marrow included some appearing first in ileum or blood.

Germline CDR1 is MNHEY and CDR2 is SVGAGI. The CDR3 spans 13 residues. V lost 0 bases, J lost 8 bases, and 8 bases lay in between. Clones were read by immunoSEQ multiplex PCR, and TCRdb kept only the in-frame ones, dropping some. The sample shows tens of thousands of clones, approximately 95% of them seen only once. The chain uses TRBV6-5 and TRBJ2-1, with D hard to call. The sequenced sample was unstimulated CD8+ T cells sorted from spleen or lymph node cells, obtained before intestinal transplant. The origin of this receptor is a human donor who received an intestinal transplant. CDR3 sequence: CASSYSSTDEQFF. The CDR3 region has the DNA TGTGCCAGCAGTTACTCTTCTACGGATGAGCAGTTCTTC.